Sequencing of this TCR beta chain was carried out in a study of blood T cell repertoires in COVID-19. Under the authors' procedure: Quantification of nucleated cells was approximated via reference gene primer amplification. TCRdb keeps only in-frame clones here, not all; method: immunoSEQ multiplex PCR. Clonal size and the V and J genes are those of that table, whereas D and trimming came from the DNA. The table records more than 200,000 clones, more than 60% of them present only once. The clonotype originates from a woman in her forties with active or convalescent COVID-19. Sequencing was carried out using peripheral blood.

The CDR3 bases are TGTGCCAGCAGACCGCCAGGGGGACCAACTGAAGCTTTCTTT. This translates into CASRPPGGPTEAFF. V gene TRBV28 combines with J gene TRBJ1-1, with 7 bases aligning to TRBD1. Germline CDR1 reads MDHEN; CDR2 reads SYDVKM. The V gene end was trimmed by 6 bases and the J gene end by 5 bases; junction bases not matched to a gene: 9. The CDR3 loop spans 14 amino acids. The variable domain in full, with the rest retrieved from reference TRBV28 and TRBJ1-1, is DVKVTQSSRYLVKRTGEKVFLECVQDMDHENMFWYRQDPGLGLRLIYFSYDVKMKEKGDIPEGYSVSREKKERFSLILESASTNQTSMYLCASRPPGGPTEAFFGQGTRLTVV.